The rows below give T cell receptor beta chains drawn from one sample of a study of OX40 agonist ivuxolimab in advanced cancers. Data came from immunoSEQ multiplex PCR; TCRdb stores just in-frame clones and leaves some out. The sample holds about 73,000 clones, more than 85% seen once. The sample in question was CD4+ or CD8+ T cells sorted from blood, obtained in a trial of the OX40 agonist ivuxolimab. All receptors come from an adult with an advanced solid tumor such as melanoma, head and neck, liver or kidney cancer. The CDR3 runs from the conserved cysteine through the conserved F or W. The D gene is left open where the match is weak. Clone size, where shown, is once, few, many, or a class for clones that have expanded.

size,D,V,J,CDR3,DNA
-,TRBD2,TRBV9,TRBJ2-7,CASSVGGESYEQYF,TGTGCCAGCAGCGTGGGAGGGGAATCCTACGAGCAGTACTTC
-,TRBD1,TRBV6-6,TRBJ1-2,CASSRLGQAINGYTF,TGTGCCAGCAGTCGGTTGGGACAGGCTATAAACGGCTACACCTTC
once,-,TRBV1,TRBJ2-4,CTSSPPGLFLTGKNIQYF,TGCACCAGCAGCCCACCGGGACTATTTTTGACCGGGAAAAACATTCAGTACTTC
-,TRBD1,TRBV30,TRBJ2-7,CAWSERTGIDEQYF,TGTGCCTGGAGTGAAAGGACAGGGATCGACGAGCAGTACTTC
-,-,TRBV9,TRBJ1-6,CASSPTGAGSPLHF,TGTGCCAGCAGCCCCACAGGAGCAGGGTCACCCCTCCACTTT
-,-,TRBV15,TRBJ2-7,CATSRPIPGPPGEQYF,TGTGCCACCAGCAGACCCATCCCGGGGCCGCCGGGGGAGCAGTACTTC
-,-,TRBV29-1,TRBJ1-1,CSVRGGSRRGTEAFF,TGCAGCGTACGGGGTGGGAGCCGACGGGGCACTGAAGCTTTCTTT
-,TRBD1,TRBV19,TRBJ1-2,CASSSGTGNYGYTF,TGTGCCAGTAGCTCCGGGACAGGAAACTATGGCTACACCTTC
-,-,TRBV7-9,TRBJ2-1,CASSLVPGAYNEQFF,TGTGCCAGCAGCTTAGTGCCCGGGGCATACAATGAGCAGTTCTTC
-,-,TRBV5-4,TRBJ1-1,CASSPAPTAMNTEAFF,TGTGCCAGCAGCCCGGCCCCGACAGCCATGAACACTGAAGCTTTCTTT
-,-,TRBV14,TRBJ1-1,CASSQDKGGKTEAFF,TGTGCCAGCAGCCAAGATAAGGGGGGGAAAACTGAAGCTTTCTTT
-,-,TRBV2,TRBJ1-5,CASFGQGGVGFNHQPQHF,TGTGCCAGCTTTGGGCAGGGAGGAGTGGGGTTTAACCATCAGCCCCAGCATTTT
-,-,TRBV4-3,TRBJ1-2,CASSQGHGIYGYTF,TGCGCCAGCAGCCAAGGTCACGGGATTTACGGCTACACCTTC
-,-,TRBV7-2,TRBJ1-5,CASSLDVGGNQPQHF,TGTGCCAGCAGCTTAGATGTGGGAGGCAATCAGCCCCAGCATTTT
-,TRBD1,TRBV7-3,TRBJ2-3,CASSSGQGAPRDTQYF,TGTGCCAGCAGCTCTGGACAGGGGGCCCCAAGGGATACGCAGTATTTT
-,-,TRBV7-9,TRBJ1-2,CASSLVGQPDYGYTF,TGTGCCAGCAGCTTAGTAGGACAGCCCGACTATGGCTACACCTTC
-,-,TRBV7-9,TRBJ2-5,CASSSRWETQYF,TGTGCCAGCAGCTCTCGGTGGGAGACCCAGTACTTC
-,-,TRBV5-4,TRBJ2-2,CASSLIGGTAGELFF,TGTGCCAGCAGCTTAATAGGAGGGACGGCCGGGGAGCTGTTTTTT
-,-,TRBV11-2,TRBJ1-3,CASSLRVTPSSGNTIYF,TGTGCCAGCAGCTTACGCGTGACCCCGAGCTCTGGAAACACCATATATTTT
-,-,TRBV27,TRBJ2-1,CASSLFRYNEQFF,TGTGCCAGCAGTTTATTCCGGTACAATGAGCAGTTCTTC
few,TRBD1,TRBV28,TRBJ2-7,CASSFRDRVRNEQYF,TGTGCCAGCAGTTTCCGCGACAGGGTTCGGAACGAGCAGTACTTC
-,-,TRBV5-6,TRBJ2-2,CASSLQSQTGELFF,TGTGCCAGCAGCTTGCAGTCTCAGACCGGGGAGCTGTTTTTT
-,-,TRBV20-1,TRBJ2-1,CSASDSLVKFF,TGCAGTGCTAGTGACTCCCTGGTTAAGTTCTTC
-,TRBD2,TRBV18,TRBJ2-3,CASSHGARLAGYTDTQYF,TGTGCCAGCTCACACGGAGCAAGACTAGCGGGGTACACAGATACGCAGTATTTT
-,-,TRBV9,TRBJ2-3,CASSAQGLTDTQYF,TGTGCCAGCAGCGCGCAGGGTTTAACAGATACGCAGTATTTT
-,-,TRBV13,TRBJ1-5,CASSLRVVSNQPQHF,TGTGCCAGCAGCTTAAGGGTTGTTAGCAATCAGCCCCAGCATTTT
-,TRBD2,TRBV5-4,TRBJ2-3,CASTLPSSGGGTDTQYF,TGTGCCAGCACCTTACCCTCCAGCGGGGGGGGTACAGATACGCAGTATTTT
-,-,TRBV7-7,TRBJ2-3,CASSNGPGSPNTQYF,TGTGCCAGCAGCAACGGTCCCGGCTCACCAAATACGCAGTATTTT
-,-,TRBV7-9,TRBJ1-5,CASQQGGSNQPQHF,TGTGCCAGTCAGCAGGGAGGGAGCAATCAGCCCCAGCATTTT
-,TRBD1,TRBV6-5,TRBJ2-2,CASSYTTGDGELFF,TGTGCCAGCAGTTACACGACAGGGGACGGGGAGCTGTTTTTT
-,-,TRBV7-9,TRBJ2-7,CASSLAQGTYEQYF,TGTGCCAGCAGCTTAGCCCAGGGGACCTACGAGCAGTACTTC
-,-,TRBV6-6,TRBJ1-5,CASSSGQGDQPQHF,TGTGCCAGCAGTTCAGGCCAGGGCGATCAGCCCCAGCATTTT
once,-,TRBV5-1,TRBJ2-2,CASAQNTGELFF,TGCGCCAGCGCGCAGAACACCGGGGAGCTGTTTTTT
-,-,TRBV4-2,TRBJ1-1,CASSLPGTTMSTEAFF,TGTGCCAGCAGCCTCCCCGGGACAACCATGAGCACTGAAGCTTTCTTT
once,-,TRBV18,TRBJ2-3,CASSPPDRGSTDTQYF,TGTGCCAGCTCACCCCCAGATAGGGGGAGCACAGATACGCAGTATTTT
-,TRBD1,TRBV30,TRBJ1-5,CAWSPGQGGQPQHF,TGTGCCTGGAGCCCGGGACAGGGAGGTCAGCCCCAGCATTTT
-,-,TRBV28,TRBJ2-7,CASSLIQIYEQYF,TGTGCCAGCAGTTTGATCCAAATTTACGAGCAGTACTTC
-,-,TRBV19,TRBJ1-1,CASSILMGDEAFF,TGTGCCAGTAGTATATTGATGGGGGATGAAGCTTTCTTT
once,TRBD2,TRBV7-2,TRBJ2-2,CASSRTSGVNTGELFF,TGTGCCAGCAGCCGAACTAGCGGGGTGAACACCGGGGAGCTGTTTTTT
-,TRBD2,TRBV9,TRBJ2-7,CASSVGEGSEQYF,TGTGCCAGCAGCGTAGGGGAGGGGAGCGAGCAGTACTTC
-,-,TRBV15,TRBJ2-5,CATSREESRETQYF,TGTGCCACCAGCAGAGAAGAGAGTCGAGAGACCCAGTACTTC
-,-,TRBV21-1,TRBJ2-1,CASSLIGLAGGKGYEQFF,TGTGCCAGCAGCCTTATAGGACTAGCGGGGGGCAAAGGTTATGAGCAGTTCTTC
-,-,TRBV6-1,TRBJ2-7,CAGGGLLSYEQYF,TGTGCCGGGGGGGGCCTACTCTCCTACGAGCAGTACTTC
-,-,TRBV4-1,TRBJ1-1,CASSQDTGLNTEAFF,TGCGCCAGCAGCCAAGATACAGGCCTGAACACTGAAGCTTTCTTT
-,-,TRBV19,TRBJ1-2,CASSILPGNNYGYTF,TGTGCCAGTAGTATCCTTCCAGGGAATAACTATGGCTACACCTTC
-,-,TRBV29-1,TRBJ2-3,CSVPSGRTDTQYF,TGCAGCGTTCCTTCAGGGCGCACAGATACGCAGTATTTT
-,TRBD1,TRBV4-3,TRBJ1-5,CASSQDRGSNQPQHF,TGCGCCAGCAGCCAGGACAGGGGGTCTAATCAGCCCCAGCATTTT
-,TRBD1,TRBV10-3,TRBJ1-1,CAISDKGASTEAFF,TGTGCCATCAGTGATAAGGGGGCGAGTACTGAAGCTTTCTTT
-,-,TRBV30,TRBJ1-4,CAWSEPPGEGEKLFF,TGTGCCTGGAGTGAGCCCCCAGGGGAGGGTGAAAAACTGTTTTTT
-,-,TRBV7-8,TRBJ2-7,CASSLKTGDINEQYF,TGTGCCAGCAGCTTAAAAACAGGAGACATCAACGAGCAGTACTTC
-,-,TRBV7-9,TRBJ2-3,CASSLVRGGYTDTQYF,TGTGCCAGCAGCTTAGTTCGAGGGGGGTACACAGATACGCAGTATTTT
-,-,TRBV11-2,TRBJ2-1,CASSSVGDNEQFF,TGTGCCAGCAGCTCCGTCGGTGACAATGAGCAGTTCTTC
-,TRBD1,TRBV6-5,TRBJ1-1,CASSRQGGSFEAFF,TGTGCCAGCAGTCGACAAGGGGGCTCCTTTGAAGCTTTCTTT
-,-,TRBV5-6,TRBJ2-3,CASSFPNTWTQADTQYF,TGTGCCAGCAGCTTCCCCAACACCTGGACGCAGGCAGATACGCAGTATTTT
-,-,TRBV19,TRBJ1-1,CASSWTGNTEAFF,TGTGCCAGTAGTTGGACGGGGAACACTGAAGCTTTCTTT
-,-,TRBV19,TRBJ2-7,CASSPGLTYEQYF,TGTGCCAGTAGTCCGGGACTGACTTACGAGCAGTACTTC
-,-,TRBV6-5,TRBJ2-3,CASSYGGPTDTQYF,TGTGCCAGCAGTTACGGGGGACCCACAGATACGCAGTATTTT
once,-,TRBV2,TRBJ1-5,CASSDRSGLGDNQPQHF,TGTGCCAGCAGTGATAGGTCCGGCCTAGGTGACAATCAGCCCCAGCATTTT
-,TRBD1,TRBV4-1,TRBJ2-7,CASSQISGQGAGYEQYF,TGCGCCAGCAGCCAGATCTCAGGACAGGGGGCAGGCTACGAGCAGTACTTC